This TCR beta chain was identified during a study of blood T cell repertoires in COVID-19. Turning to the study itself: COVID-19 samples from acute and convalescent phases originated in the United States, Italy and Spain. PBMCs, B-cell-depleted T cells, or T cells were the source of the cDNA or gDNA that made up the material.

The CDR3 spans 14 residues. V gave up 7 bases and J gave up 0 bases, with 11 bases separating them. From germline, CDR1 is MNHNY and CDR2 SVGAGI (reference sequence). Per the original methods: Counts of nucleated cells, estimated from reference gene primer amplification, were obtained. TCRdb keeps only in-frame clones here, not all; method: immunoSEQ multiplex PCR. V and J calls and clone size are copied from that table; D and trimming were computed from the DNA. The sample lists tens of thousands of clones, about 88% occurring once. Sequencing was performed on peripheral blood. The source of this sequence is a man in his sixties with acute or convalescent COVID-19. The V gene is TRBV6-6, the J gene TRBJ2-3, with D perhaps matching TRBD2 (5 bases). The CDR3 DNA reads TGTGCCAGCACCCAACGACTAAGCACAGATACGCAGTATTTT. Protein sequence: CASTQRLSTDTQYF.